This record concerns one T cell receptor (beta chain) sequence. The data belong to a study of shared clonotypes between healthy human individuals. Turning to the study itself: Per donor, three plates held CD4 naive cells, three held CD4 memory, two held CD8 naive and one held CD8 memory.

Deep-level running was used for the assay. Once extracted for a subset, genomic DNA was divided evenly among several immunoSEQ plates. TCRdb keeps only in-frame clones here, not all; method: immunoSEQ multiplex PCR. The sample yields fewer than 2.5 million clones, roughly 93% seen once. The CDR3 spans 16 residues. Germline V gene lookup returns CDR1 LNHDA and CDR2 SQIVND (reference sequence). The germline V and J ends were trimmed by 5 bases and 4 bases, with 18 bases remaining between them. Sequenced input: naive CD4+ T cells from PBMCs. Stated subset: CD45RA+ positively selected. V gene TRBV19 combines with J gene TRBJ2-1; D ambiguous. This clonotype was sampled from a man aged 18 to 30 in good health. Some clones in this sample may be carry-over from other donors' samples. The DNA for the CDR3 is TGTGCCAGTAGTCCTCCCCCCGGAAGGGCTTACAATGAGCAGTTCTTC. Protein product: CASSPPPGRAYNEQFF.